These 30 T cell receptor beta chains were all obtained from the same sample, sequenced in a study of T cell responses to AZD1222 COVID-19 vaccine (TCRdb year 2021). The library was prepared using the immunoSEQ multiplex PCR assay. The clones in this table, taken by TCRdb from immuneACCESS, are in-frame only. Not every clone is retained; where verified, under half of the shortfall comes from an unresolved V gene, and the cause of the rest is unknown. The sample yields 50,000 or so clones; 60% to 80% were counted once. Of the sample, approximately 5.2% is held by the ten largest clones. Sample time point, as interpreted from the label and publication: about 28 days (+/-7) after the second vaccine dose. Sequenced material: peripheral blood, taken 28 days after the second AZD1222 dose. The receptor source for this set is an adult who received the AZD1222 COVID-19 vaccine.

This clone was counted a single time. The chain recombines TRBV6-5 with TRBJ1-1; D possibly corresponds to TRBD1 (5 bases). Germline CDR1 and CDR2: MNHEY and SVGAGI. There are 13 residues in the CDR3. Trimming shortened V by 7 bases and J by 5 bases, and 14 bases separated the two germline ends. CDR3 loop: CASTATGGTEAFF. The CDR3 nucleotides read TGTGCCAGCACCGCCACAGGAGGGACTGAAGCTTTCTTT.

The gene calls are TRBV24-1 and TRBJ2-2; D is possibly TRBD2 (5 bases). There are 14 residues in the CDR3. V was trimmed by 3 bases and J by 6 bases, leaving 10 bases between them. Germline CDR1 is KGHDR and CDR2 is SFDVKD. The CDR3 region is CATSDPGVPGELFF. As DNA, the CDR3 is TGTGCCACCAGTGATCCCGGGGTGCCCGGGGAGCTGTTTTTT.

The CDR3 protein is CASSPLDRVSYNEQFF. The CDR3 DNA follows: TGTGCCAGCTCACCACTCGACAGGGTTTCCTACAATGAGCAGTTCTTC. V gene TRBV18 combines with J gene TRBJ2-1; 7 bases match TRBD1. Looked up from germline, CDR1 is KGHSH and CDR2 is LQKENI. Losses at the gene ends were 1 base for V and 1 base for J; bases not matched to a gene: 4. The CDR3 runs 16 residues.

The rearrangement uses TRBV4-1 and TRBJ2-5, with TRBD2 identical over 7 bases. Trimming cost V 1 base and J 9 bases; bases outside gene matches: 5. Per germline, CDR1 MGHRA and CDR2 YSYEKL. The CDR3 runs to 13 residues. This chain's CDR3 is CASSQGQREAQYF. The CDR3 DNA is TGCGCCAGCAGCCAAGGACAGCGGGAAGCCCAGTACTTC.

The rearrangement joins TRBV3-1 (or the pseudogene TRBV3-2) to TRBJ1-1; D is undetermined. Trimming stripped 0 bases from V and 0 bases from J, with 17 bases between. Per germline, CDR1 LGHDT and CDR2 YNNKEL (reference sequence). This CDR3 comprises 18 residues. The CDR3 sequence is CASSQDTSGSNMNTEAFF. In DNA, the CDR3 is TGTGCCAGCAGCCAAGATACTTCTGGCAGCAACATGAACACTGAAGCTTTCTTT.

The chain employs TRBV7-9 and TRBJ2-3; D call uncertain. Germline V gene lookup returns CDR1 SEHNR and CDR2 FQNEAQ (reference sequence). The CDR3 runs 14 residues. The V gene lost 5 bases and the J gene lost 4 bases, with 13 bases spanning the gap. DNA for the CDR3: TGTGCCAGCAGCCCCGGTCCCGGCTCAGATACGCAGTATTTT. As protein: CASSPGPGSDTQYF.

V usage is TRBV3-1 (or the pseudogene TRBV3-2) and J usage is TRBJ1-4, with 7 bases matching TRBD1. V trimming: 4 bases; J trimming: 10 bases; junction bases outside the gene matches: 3. The CDR3 runs to 12 residues. The V gene's germline CDR1 is LGHDT and CDR2 YNNKEL (reference sequence). This CDR3 is CASSPNRGKLFF. The CDR3 nucleotides are TGTGCCAGCAGCCCTAACAGGGGAAAACTGTTTTTT.

This rearrangement joins TRBV9 to TRBJ2-5; a possible D gene is TRBD2 (6 bases). This CDR3 is built from 14 residues. The V gene lost 4 bases and the J gene lost 4 bases, with 14 bases spanning the gap. Germline V gene lookup returns CDR1 SGDLS and CDR2 YYNGEE. The CDR3: CASSSGVSRETQYF. The CDR3 DNA follows: TGTGCCAGCAGCTCGGGGGTTTCGCGAGAGACCCAGTACTTC.

This clone was observed a single time. This chain uses TRBV20-1 with TRBJ1-2; D gene uncertain. This CDR3 comprises 14 residues. Germline loops: CDR1 DFQATT, CDR2 SNEGSKA (reference sequence). The V end was cut by 3 bases, the J end by 0 bases, with 11 bases between. CDR3 nucleotide sequence: TGCAGTGCTAGTAGGTCCGGGACTAACTATGGCTACACCTTC. This encodes CSASRSGTNYGYTF.

This clone is labeled as medium-sized. The chain recombines TRBV11-2 with TRBJ2-5, with TRBD2 matching over 11 bases. V was pared by 2 bases and J by 0 bases, with 5 bases of the junction left unmatched. The CDR3 spans 17 residues. Germline V gives CDR1 SGHAT, CDR2 FQNNGV. CDR3 nucleotides: TGTGCCAGCAGCTTACTAGCGGGGGGAAAGTACCAAGAGACCCAGTACTTC. Translated, it gives CASSLLAGGKYQETQYF.

The chain joins TRBV5-1 to TRBJ1-5; D uncertain. V lost 0 bases to trimming and J lost 7 bases, with 11 bases between them. Germline V lookup: CDR1 SGHRS, CDR2 YFSETQ. CDR3 length equals 14 residues. The DNA of the CDR3 is TGCGCCAGCAGCTTGGGGGCGGGGAAGCAGCCCCAGCATTTT. It yields the protein CASSLGAGKQPQHF.

The chain has TRBV19 and TRBJ1-1; D possibly corresponds to TRBD1 (6 bases). Trimming shortened V by 5 bases and J by 1 base, and 14 bases separated the two germline ends. CDR1 is LNHDA and CDR2 is SQIVND in the germline V gene (reference sequence). This CDR3 comprises 15 residues. CDR3 sequence: CASSFAGQENTEAFF. The CDR3 DNA reads as TGTGCCAGTAGTTTCGCGGGACAAGAGAACACTGAAGCTTTCTTT.

The rearrangement links TRBV28 to TRBJ1-4, with D maybe TRBD1 (6 bases). The V end was cut by 6 bases, the J end by 7 bases, with 15 bases between. The CDR3 sequence is 14 residues long. From germline, CDR1 is MDHEN and CDR2 SYDVKM. The CDR3 spells CASRKQGSVEKLFF. CDR3 sequence (DNA): TGTGCCAGCAGAAAACAGGGAAGCGTTGAAAAACTGTTTTTT.

CDR3 sequence: CASSPGGGATDTQYF. CDR3 nucleotides: TGTGCCAGCAGCCCCGGAGGGGGGGCCACAGATACGCAGTATTTT. This rearrangement joins TRBV13 to TRBJ2-3, with a tentative D call TRBD2 (7 bases). Germline lookup yields CDR1 PRHDT and CDR2 FYEKMQ (reference sequence). The CDR3 is 15 amino acids. V dropped 5 bases and J dropped 2 bases, with 14 bases sitting between them. Filled out from reference TRBV13 and TRBJ2-3, the complete variable domain reads AAGVIQSPRHLIKEKRETATLKCYPIPRHDTVYWYQQGPGQDPQFLISFYEKMQSDKGSIPDRFSAQQFSDYHSELNMSSLELGDSALYFCASSPGGGATDTQYFGPGTRLTVL.

This clone was picked up a small number of times. The rearrangement links TRBV7-9 to TRBJ2-1; 11 nucleotides match TRBD2. The V gene end was trimmed by 3 bases and the J gene end by 5 bases; junction bases not matched to a gene: 12. CDR1 is SEHNR, CDR2 FQNEAQ, per germline (reference sequence). The length of the CDR3 is 18 residues. CDR3 in DNA: TGTGCCAGCAGCTTTCGTCTAGCGGGGGGCCCTAGGGACAATGAGCAGTTCTTC. Protein: CASSFRLAGGPRDNEQFF. Using reference TRBV7-9 and TRBJ2-1 for the parts outside the CDR3, the full variable domain is DTGVSQNPRHKITKRGQNVTFRCDPISEHNRLYWYRQTLGQGPEFLTYFQNEAQLEKSRLLSDRFSAERPKGSFSTLEIQRTEQGDSAMYLCASSFRLAGGPRDNEQFFGPGTRLTVL.

The V call is TRBV6-5, the J call TRBJ1-1; D is unresolved. The germline V and J ends were trimmed by 5 bases and 4 bases, with 11 bases remaining between them. Germline loops: CDR1 MNHEY, CDR2 SVGAGI. CDR3 length equals 13 residues. CDR3 amino acids: CASSPTESTEAFF. DNA for the CDR3: TGTGCCAGCAGTCCAACAGAGAGCACTGAAGCTTTCTTT.

The chain carries TRBV6-5 and TRBJ1-4; a weak D match, TRBD1 (5 bases). V was cut by 6 bases and J by 8 bases, with 19 bases left in between. There are 15 residues in the CDR3. Per germline, CDR1 MNHEY and CDR2 SVGAGI. The CDR3 sequence: CASSREKDTNEKLFF. The CDR3 DNA reads TGTGCCAGCAGCCGGGAGAAGGACACGAACGAAAAACTGTTTTTT.

The chain links TRBV6-5 to TRBJ1-5; D is possibly TRBD1 (5 bases). Trimming took off 7 bases at V and 4 bases at J, with 11 bases between the two ends. Germline V gene data show CDR1 as MNHEY and CDR2 as SVGAGI. The CDR3 has 13 residues. The CDR3 DNA reads as TGTGCCAGCACGGCTGGGGGAAATCAGCCCCAGCATTTT. Translation gives CASTAGGNQPQHF.

This clone has a handful of counts. The chain has TRBV28 and TRBJ1-1; D gene ambiguous. This CDR3 is 11 amino acids long. Germline CDR1 reads MDHEN; CDR2 reads SYDVKM. Trimming pared 10 bases from V and 5 bases from J, leaving 11 bases between. CDR3 DNA sequence: TGTGCCATCCGCCAGGTGACTGAAGCTTTCTTT. As protein: CAIRQVTEAFF.

There are a few counts of this clone. The chain has TRBV21-1 and TRBJ2-7; TRBD2 is the table's D call, not checked against the DNA. TRBV21-1 is noted as a pseudogene. CDR3 length equals 14 residues. CDR3 DNA: TGTGCCAGCAGCAAAGGGCCGACTAGCAGGTCTCAGTACTTC. It is translated as CASSKGPTSRSQYF.

The chain has TRBV4-2 and TRBJ1-2; 9 nucleotides line up with TRBD1. This CDR3 is built from 15 residues. V was clipped by 1 base and J by 7 bases; unmatched bases: 7. Germline CDR1 LGHNA, CDR2 YNFKEQ. CDR3 bases: TGTGCCAGCAGCCAAGGCATGGGGACAGGGTTTGGCTACACCTTC. Its translation: CASSQGMGTGFGYTF.

The rearrangement links TRBV6-5 to TRBJ2-7, with TRBD2 matching 10 bases. Germline values: CDR1 MNHEY, CDR2 SVGAGI. This CDR3 is built from 14 residues. After removal of 6 bases from V and 4 bases from J, the junction contained 6 bases not matched to a gene. CDR3: CASRASGSGYEQYF. The CDR3 nucleotides read TGTGCCAGCAGGGCTAGCGGGAGTGGGTACGAGCAGTACTTC.

This clone occurred many times. V and J are TRBV4-1 and TRBJ1-5; D remains unclear. Germline lookup yields CDR1 MGHRA and CDR2 YSYEKL. V dropped 0 bases and J dropped 3 bases, with 12 bases sitting between them. The CDR3 sequence is 16 residues long. The CDR3 DNA reads TGCGCCAGCAGCCAAGATCCCCCCGAAGCCAATCAGCCCCAGCATTTT. Translating gives CASSQDPPEANQPQHF.

This clone was observed a handful of times. Written as DNA, the CDR3 is TGTGCCAGCAGTTACCAGGTGCACATGAACACTGAAGCTTTCTTT. It translates to CASSYQVHMNTEAFF. The chain has TRBV6-5 and TRBJ1-1; D remains unclear. CDR3 size: 15 residues. CDR1 MNHEY and CDR2 SVGAGI come from the germline V gene. Trimming took 2 bases from V and 0 from J, leaving 10 bases between them.

This chain uses TRBV6-5 with TRBJ1-2; possibly TRBD1 for D (5 bases). The CDR3 contains 14 residues. The germline gives CDR1 MNHEY, CDR2 SVGAGI. Deletions cut 4 bases from V and 0 bases from J, with 9 bases between. CDR3 loop: CASSFLQANYGYTF. In nucleotides, the CDR3 is TGTGCCAGCAGTTTCCTACAGGCTAACTATGGCTACACCTTC.

This clone came up a few times. This chain connects TRBV11-2 to TRBJ2-2, with TRBD2 identical over 7 bases. From germline, CDR1 is SGHAT and CDR2 FQNNGV. The CDR3 loop spans 15 amino acids. Unmatched junction bases numbered 11, after V lost 7 bases and J lost 6 bases. In nucleotides, the CDR3 is TGTGCCAGCACCTTTGGACTAGTTGGGTCCGGGGAGCTGTTTTTT. It yields the protein CASTFGLVGSGELFF.

This clone showed up just once. This chain connects TRBV29-1 to TRBJ2-7, with 7 bases aligning to TRBD2. Trimming at V came to 6 bases and at J to 7 bases, leaving 6 bases not matched to a gene. The CDR3 length is 11 residues. CDR1 and CDR2 from the germline V gene are SQVTM and ANQGSEA. The CDR3 here is CSVSGAGEQYV. CDR3 coding DNA: TGCAGCGTGAGCGGAGCGGGGGAGCAGTACGTC.

The chain recombines TRBV5-5 with TRBJ1-6; D perhaps matches TRBD1 (5 bases). The CDR3 length is 16 residues. Germline values: CDR1 SGHKS, CDR2 YYEKEE (reference sequence). V gave up 4 bases and J gave up 7 bases, with 18 bases separating them. CDR3 sequence reads: CASSNSFQGWNSPLHF. The DNA of the CDR3 is TGTGCCAGCAGCAACTCCTTCCAGGGATGGAATTCACCCCTCCACTTT.

The genes are TRBV4-1 and TRBJ1-5; 7 nucleotides line up with TRBD1. Trimming took 0 bases from V and 4 from J; bases not matched to a gene: 6. The germline gives CDR1 MGHRA, CDR2 YSYEKL. The CDR3 totals 16 residues. In DNA form, the CDR3 reads TGCGCCAGCAGCCAAGATGTAAGGACAGGAAATCAGCCCCAGCATTTT. Its protein is CASSQDVRTGNQPQHF.

V is TRBV2 and J is TRBJ1-5; a possible D gene is TRBD1 (6 bases). The V end was cut by 7 bases, the J end by 6 bases, with 10 bases between. In germline, CDR1 is SNHLY, CDR2 FYNNEI. This CDR3 spans 12 amino acids. In DNA form, the CDR3 reads TGTGCCAGCAAGACGGGGGCTCAGCCCCAGCATTTT. This encodes CASKTGAQPQHF.